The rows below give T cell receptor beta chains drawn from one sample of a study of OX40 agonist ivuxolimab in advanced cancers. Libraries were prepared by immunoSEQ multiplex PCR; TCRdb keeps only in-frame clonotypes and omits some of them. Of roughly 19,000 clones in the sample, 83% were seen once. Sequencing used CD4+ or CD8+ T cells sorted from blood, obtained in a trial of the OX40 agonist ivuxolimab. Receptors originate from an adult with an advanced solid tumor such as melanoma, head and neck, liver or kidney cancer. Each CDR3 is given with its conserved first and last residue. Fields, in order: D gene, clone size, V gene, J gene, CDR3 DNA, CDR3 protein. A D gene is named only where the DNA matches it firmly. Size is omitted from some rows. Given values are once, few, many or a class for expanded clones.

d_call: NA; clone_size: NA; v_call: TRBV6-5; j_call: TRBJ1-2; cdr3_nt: TGTGCCAGCAGTTCAGGCAGCTTCTTCTATGGCTACACCTTC; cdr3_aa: CASSSGSFFYGYTF
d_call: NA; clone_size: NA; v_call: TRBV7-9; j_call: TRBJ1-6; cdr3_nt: TGTGCCAGCAGCTTAGCTCAACAGCCCTATAATTCACCCCTCCACTTT; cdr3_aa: CASSLAQQPYNSPLHF
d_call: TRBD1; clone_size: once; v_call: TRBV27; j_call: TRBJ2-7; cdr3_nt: TGTGCCAGCAGTACCACAGACAGGGGGGATGACGAGCAGTACTTC; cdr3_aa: CASSTTDRGDDEQYF
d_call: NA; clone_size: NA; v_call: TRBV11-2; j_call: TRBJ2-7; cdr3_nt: TGTGCCAGCAGCTTAATCACCCCCTACGAGCAGTACTTC; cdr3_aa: CASSLITPYEQYF
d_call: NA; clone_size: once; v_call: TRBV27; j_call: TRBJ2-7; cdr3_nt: TGTGCCAGCAGTTTACTACAGGGTAGGGACTACGAGCAGTACTTC; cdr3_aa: CASSLLQGRDYEQYF
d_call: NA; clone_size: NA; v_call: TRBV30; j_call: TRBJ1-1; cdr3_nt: TGTGCCTGGAGTCCGGAGACGGCCCGTTACACTGAAGCTTTCTTT; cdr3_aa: CAWSPETARYTEAFF
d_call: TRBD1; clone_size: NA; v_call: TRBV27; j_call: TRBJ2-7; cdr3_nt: TGTGCCAGCAGTTTATCCCGGGACAGGGAGCAGTACTTC; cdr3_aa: CASSLSRDREQYF
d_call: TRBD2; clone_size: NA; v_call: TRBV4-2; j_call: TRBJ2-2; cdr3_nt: TGTGCCAGCAGCCAACTAGCGGGAGGGCCGGTCGGGGAGCTGTTTTTT; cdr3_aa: CASSQLAGGPVGELFF
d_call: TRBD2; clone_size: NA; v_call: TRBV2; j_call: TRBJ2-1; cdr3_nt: TGTGCCAGCAGGGGTGAAGCGGGAGAACAGGGACGGAGGCAGTTCTTC; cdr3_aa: CASRGEAGEQGRRQFF
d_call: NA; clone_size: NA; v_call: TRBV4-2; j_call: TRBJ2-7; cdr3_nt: TGTGCCAGCAGCCAAGAGCCAGGGAGAGAACAGTACTTC; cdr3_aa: CASSQEPGREQYF
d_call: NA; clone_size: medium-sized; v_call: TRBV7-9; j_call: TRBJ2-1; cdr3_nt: TGTGCCAGCAGCTTAAGTTTTGGGCGGGATTGGCATGAGCAGTTCTTC; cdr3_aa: CASSLSFGRDWHEQFF
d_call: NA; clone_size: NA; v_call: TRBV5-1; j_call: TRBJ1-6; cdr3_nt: TGCGCCAGCAGCTTCTTTGAGAACTCCTATAATTCACCCCTCCACTTT; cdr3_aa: CASSFFENSYNSPLHF
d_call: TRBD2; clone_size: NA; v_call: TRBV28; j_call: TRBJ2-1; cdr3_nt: TGTGCCAGTGGACCTTGGACTAGCGGGCATAATGAGCAGTTCTTC; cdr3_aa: CASGPWTSGHNEQFF
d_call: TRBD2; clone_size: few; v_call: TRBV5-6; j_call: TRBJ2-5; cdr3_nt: TGTGCCAGCAGCCCGACTAGCGGGATCCCAGGGTACTTC; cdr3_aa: CASSPTSGIPGYF
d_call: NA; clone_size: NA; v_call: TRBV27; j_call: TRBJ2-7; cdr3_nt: TGTGCCAGCAGCAAATATACGGCGGGTCCCTCCTACGAGCAGTACTTC; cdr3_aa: CASSKYTAGPSYEQYF
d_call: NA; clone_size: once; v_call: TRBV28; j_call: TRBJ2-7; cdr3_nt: TGTGCCAGCAGTTCCCCTAGATGGGGTACATCCTACGAGCAGTACTTC; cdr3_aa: CASSSPRWGTSYEQYF
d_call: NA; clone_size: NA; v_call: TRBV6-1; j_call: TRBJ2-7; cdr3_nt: TGTGCCAGCAGTGAAGCGATTCTACAGAGAACCTACGAGCAGTACTTC; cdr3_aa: CASSEAILQRTYEQYF
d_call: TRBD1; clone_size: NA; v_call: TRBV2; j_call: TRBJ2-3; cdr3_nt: TGTGCCAGCCTTACAGGGGGACATACAGATACGCAGTATTTT; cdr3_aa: CASLTGGHTDTQYF
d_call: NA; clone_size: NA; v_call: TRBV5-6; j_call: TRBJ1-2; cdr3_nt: TGTGCCAGCAGCCCTCAGATCGGGGGACCGGGTGGCTACACCTTC; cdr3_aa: CASSPQIGGPGGYTF
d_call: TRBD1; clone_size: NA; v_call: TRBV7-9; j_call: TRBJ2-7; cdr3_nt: TGTGCCAGCAGCCGACGGGGACAGGGGTCCTACGAGCAGTACTTC; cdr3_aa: CASSRRGQGSYEQYF
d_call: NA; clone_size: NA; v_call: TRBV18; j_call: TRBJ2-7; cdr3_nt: TGTGCCAGCTCACCACCGGACTCCTCCTACGAGCAGTACTTC; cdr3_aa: CASSPPDSSYEQYF
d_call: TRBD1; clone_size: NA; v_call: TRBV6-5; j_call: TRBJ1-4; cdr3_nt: TGTGCCAGCAGTTACCGACAGGGGGCTCTGGAAAAACTGTTTTTT; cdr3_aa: CASSYRQGALEKLFF
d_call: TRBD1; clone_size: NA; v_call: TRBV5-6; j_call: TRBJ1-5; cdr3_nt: TGTGCCAGCAGCTTGGGGACAGGGAGTAGGCCCCAGCATTTT; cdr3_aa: CASSLGTGSRPQHF
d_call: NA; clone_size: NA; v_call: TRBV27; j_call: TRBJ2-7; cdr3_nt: TGTGCCAGCAGTTTATCGGCGGGCTCCTACGAGCAGTACTTC; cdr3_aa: CASSLSAGSYEQYF
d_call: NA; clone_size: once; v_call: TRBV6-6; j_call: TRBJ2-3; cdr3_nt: TGTGCCAGCAGTTTCGACAGCTATACGCAGTATTTT; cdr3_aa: CASSFDSYTQYF
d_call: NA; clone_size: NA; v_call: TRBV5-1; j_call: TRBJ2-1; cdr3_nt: TGCGCCAGCAGCTTGGCCGAGGGGCGGGGGCCCTACAATGAGCAGTTCTTC; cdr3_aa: CASSLAEGRGPYNEQFF
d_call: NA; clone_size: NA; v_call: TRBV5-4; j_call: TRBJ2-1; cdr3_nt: TGTGCCAGCAGCTGGAACAATGAGCAGTTCTTC; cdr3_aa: CASSWNNEQFF
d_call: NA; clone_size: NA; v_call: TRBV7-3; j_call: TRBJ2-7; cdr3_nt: TGTGCCAGCAGCTTAATGGTCAGGGCGATAAACTACGAGCAGTACTTC; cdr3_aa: CASSLMVRAINYEQYF
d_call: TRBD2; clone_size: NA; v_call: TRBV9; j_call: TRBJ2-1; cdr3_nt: TGTGCCAGCAGCGAAACGGGAGGGCCGCTTGAGCAGTTCTTC; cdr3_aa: CASSETGGPLEQFF
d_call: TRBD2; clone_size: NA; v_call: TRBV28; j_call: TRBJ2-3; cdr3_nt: TGTGCCAGCGGACTAGGGGCAGATACGCAGTATTTT; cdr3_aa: CASGLGADTQYF
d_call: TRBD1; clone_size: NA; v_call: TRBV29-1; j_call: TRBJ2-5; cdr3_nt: TGCAGCGTTGAAGATTACGGAGGACAGGGGGCCCAAGAGACCCAGTACTTC; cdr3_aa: CSVEDYGGQGAQETQYF
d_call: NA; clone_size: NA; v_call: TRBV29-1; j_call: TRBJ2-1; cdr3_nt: TGCAGCGTTCCCAGGGGATACAATGAGCAGTTCTTC; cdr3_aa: CSVPRGYNEQFF
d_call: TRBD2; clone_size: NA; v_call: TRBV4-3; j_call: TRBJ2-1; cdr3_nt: TGCGCCAGCAGCCTAGGGGCGGGAGGGCCACACAATGAGCAGTTCTTC; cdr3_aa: CASSLGAGGPHNEQFF
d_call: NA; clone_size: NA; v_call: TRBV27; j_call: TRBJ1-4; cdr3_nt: NA; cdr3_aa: CASSSSTGVRTNEKLFF
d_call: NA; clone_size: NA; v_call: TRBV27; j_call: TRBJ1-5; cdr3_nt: TGTGCCAGCAGTCGGGGGACGGCGAGAGAGGCCCAGCATTTT; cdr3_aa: CASSRGTAREAQHF
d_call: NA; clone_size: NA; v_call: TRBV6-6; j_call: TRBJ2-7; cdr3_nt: TGTGCCAGCAGTTACTCGAAGACGGAGCGTCACGAGCAGTACTTC; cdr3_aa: CASSYSKTERHEQYF